This T cell receptor (beta chain) was obtained from a study of patients and donors after allogeneic stem cell transplantation. TCRdb ran MiXCR on the RT-PCR reads and lists one entry per CDR3 protein. The sample includes roughly 9,900 distinct CDR3 sequences, roughly 6.4% of them seen just once. This clonotype was detected only a few times. CDR1 and CDR2 (germline): LGHDT, YNNKEL (reference sequence). Deletions cut 2 bases from V and 1 base from J, with 8 bases between. This CDR3 has 15 amino acids. Sequenced material: blood, either unsorted or a sorted T cell fraction (not recorded which). The rearrangement links TRBV3-1 to TRBJ2-2; D remains ambiguous. The TCR sequence derives from a human donor who was either an allogeneic HSCT recipient or a stem cell or donor lymphocyte infusion donor (not recorded which). It is not recorded whose cells these are; they may come from a transplant donor. CDR3 in DNA: TGTGCCAGCAGCCAAACACCGGGGAACACCGGGGAGCTGTTTTTT. Protein product: CASSQTPGNTGELFF.